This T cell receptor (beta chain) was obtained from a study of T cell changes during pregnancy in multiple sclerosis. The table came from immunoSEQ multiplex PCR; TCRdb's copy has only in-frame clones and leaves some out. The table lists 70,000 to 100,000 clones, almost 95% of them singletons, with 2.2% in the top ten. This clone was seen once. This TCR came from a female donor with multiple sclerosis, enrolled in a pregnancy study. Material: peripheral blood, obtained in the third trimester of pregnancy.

The CDR3 loop reads CATSRDRAIQSPRDGYTF. The CDR3 DNA is TGTGCCACCAGCAGAGATCGGGCAATACAGTCACCCAGGGATGGCTACACCTTC. V and J are TRBV15 and TRBJ1-2, with D possibly TRBD1 on 5 matching bases. The germline V gene has CDR1 LNHNV and CDR2 YYDKDF (reference sequence). This CDR3 has 18 residues. Trimming left V 0 bases short and J 6 bases short, with 23 bases between.